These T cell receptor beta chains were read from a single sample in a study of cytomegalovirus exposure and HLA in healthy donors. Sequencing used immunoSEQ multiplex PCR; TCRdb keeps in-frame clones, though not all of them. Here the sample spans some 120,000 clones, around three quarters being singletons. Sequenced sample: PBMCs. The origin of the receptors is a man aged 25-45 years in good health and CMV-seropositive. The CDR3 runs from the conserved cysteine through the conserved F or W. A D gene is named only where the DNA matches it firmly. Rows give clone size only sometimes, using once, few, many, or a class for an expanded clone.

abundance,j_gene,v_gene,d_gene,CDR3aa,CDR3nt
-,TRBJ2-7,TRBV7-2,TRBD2,CASSLGLAATYEQYF,TGTGCCAGCAGCTTAGGGCTAGCGGCCACCTACGAGCAGTACTTC
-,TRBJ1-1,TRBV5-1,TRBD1,CASSLQGSESYEAFF,TGCGCCAGCAGCTTACAGGGGTCCGAGTCATATGAAGCTTTCTTT
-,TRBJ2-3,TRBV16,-,CASSQRGSTDTQYF,TGTGCCAGCAGCCAAAGGGGGAGCACAGATACGCAGTATTTT
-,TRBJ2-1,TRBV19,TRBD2,CASSTRTSGRTYNEQFF,TGTGCCAGTAGTACACGGACTAGCGGGAGGACCTACAATGAGCAGTTCTTC
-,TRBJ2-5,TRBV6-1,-,CASRRSGTLEETQYF,TGTGCCAGCAGACGAAGCGGGACATTAGAAGAGACCCAGTACTTC
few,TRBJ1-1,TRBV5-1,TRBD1,CASSLNSWTGDWAEAFF,TGCGCCAGCAGCTTGAATTCTTGGACAGGGGATTGGGCTGAAGCTTTCTTT
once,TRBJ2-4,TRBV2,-,CASSEDREGVLAKNIQYF,TGTGCCAGCAGTGAAGACAGGGAGGGAGTTTTGGCCAAAAACATTCAGTACTTC
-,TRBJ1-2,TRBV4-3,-,CASSQGPRGNYGYTF,TGCGCCAGCAGCCAGGGTCCCCGGGGTAACTATGGCTACACCTTC
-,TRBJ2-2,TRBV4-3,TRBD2,CASSHLLAEEGLRFTGELFF,TGCGCCAGCAGCCACCTTCTAGCGGAGGAGGGCCTTCGTTTCACCGGGGAGCTGTTTTTT
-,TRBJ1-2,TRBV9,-,CASSAQGIYGYTF,TGTGCCAGCAGCGCCCAGGGGATCTATGGCTACACCTTC
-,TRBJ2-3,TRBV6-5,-,CASSYRGTDTQYF,TGTGCCAGCAGTTACCGTGGCACAGATACGCAGTATTTT
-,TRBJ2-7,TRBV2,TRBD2,CASSRLAGAGYEQYF,TGTGCCAGCAGTCGCCTAGCGGGAGCAGGATACGAGCAGTACTTC
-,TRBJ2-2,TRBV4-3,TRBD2,CASSRLAPSGLAATGELFF,TGCGCCAGCAGCCGTCTCGCACCCTCGGGACTAGCGGCCACCGGGGAGCTGTTTTTT
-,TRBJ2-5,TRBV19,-,CASSTRRGQETQYF,TGTGCCAGTAGTACTCGGAGGGGCCAAGAGACCCAGTACTTC
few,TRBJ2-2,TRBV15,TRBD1,CATSKYPGQINTGELFF,TGTGCCACCAGCAAATACCCGGGACAGATAAACACCGGGGAGCTGTTTTTT
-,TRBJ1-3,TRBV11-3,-,CASSERGSSGNTIYF,TGTGCCAGCAGCGAACGCGGGAGCTCTGGAAACACCATATATTTT
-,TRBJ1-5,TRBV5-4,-,CASSLGGNNQPQHF,TGTGCCAGCAGCTTGGGAGGTAACAATCAGCCCCAGCATTTT
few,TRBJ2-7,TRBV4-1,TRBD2,CASSQGTSATYEQYF,TGCGCCAGCAGCCAAGGGACTAGCGCAACCTACGAGCAGTACTTC
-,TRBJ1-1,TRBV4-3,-,CASSQALPGGRTEAFF,TGCGCCAGCAGCCAAGCCCTCCCCGGGGGGCGTACTGAAGCTTTCTTT
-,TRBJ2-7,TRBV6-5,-,CASWRTGREGEQYF,TGTGCCAGCTGGAGGACAGGGAGGGAAGGCGAGCAGTACTTC
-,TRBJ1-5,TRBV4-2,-,CASSPPGSQPQHF,TGTGCCAGCAGCCCTCCAGGGTCTCAGCCCCAGCATTTT
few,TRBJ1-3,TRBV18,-,CASSSGLQAVNTIYF,TGTGCCAGCTCTTCTGGACTTCAGGCGGTAAACACCATATATTTT
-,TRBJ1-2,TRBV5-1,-,CASSPTRGFRDGYTF,TGCGCCAGCAGCCCCACGCGGGGATTTAGAGATGGCTACACCTTC
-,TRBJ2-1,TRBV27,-,CASSLSGADEQFF,TGTGCCAGCAGTTTGTCAGGGGCTGATGAGCAGTTCTTC
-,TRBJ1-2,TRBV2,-,CASSIGRGLGYGYTF,TGTGCCAGCAGTATCGGTAGGGGGTTGGGATATGGCTACACCTTC
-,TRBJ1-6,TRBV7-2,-,CASSPDTVNSPLHF,TGTGCCAGCAGCCCGGACACCGTCAATTCACCCCTCCACTTT
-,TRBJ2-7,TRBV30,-,CAWSVFSGYEQYF,TGTGCCTGGAGTGTATTTTCGGGTTACGAGCAGTACTTC
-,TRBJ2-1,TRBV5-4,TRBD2,CASSSGGLAGYNEQFF,TGTGCCAGCAGCTCAGGGGGACTAGCGGGGTACAATGAGCAGTTCTTC
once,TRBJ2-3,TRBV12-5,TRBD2,CASGMGLAGSTDTQYF,TGTGCTAGTGGTATGGGACTAGCGGGAAGCACAGATACGCAGTATTTT
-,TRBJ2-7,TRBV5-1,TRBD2,CASSLAGLAGAYHEQYF,TGCGCCAGCAGCTTGGCAGGACTAGCGGGAGCTTACCACGAGCAGTACTTC
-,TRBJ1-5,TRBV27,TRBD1,CASSTGAINQPQHF,TGTGCCAGCAGCACAGGGGCGATCAATCAGCCCCAGCATTTT
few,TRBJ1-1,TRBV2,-,CASSSGKAFF,TGTGCCAGCAGTTCAGGGAAAGCTTTCTTT
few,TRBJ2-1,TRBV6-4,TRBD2,CASSDIAGGNNEQFF,TGTGCCAGCAGTGACATAGCGGGGGGGAACAATGAGCAGTTCTTC
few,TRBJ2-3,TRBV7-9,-,CASSSTDTIVSTDTQYF,TGTGCCAGCAGCTCCACGGACACCATCGTTAGCACAGATACGCAGTATTTT
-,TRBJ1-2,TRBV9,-,CASSVGQVPSSYGYTF,TGTGCCAGCAGCGTAGGACAGGTCCCCTCTAGCTATGGCTACACCTTC
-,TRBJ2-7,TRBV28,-,CASSSPGGAVLGNEQYF,TGTGCCAGCAGTTCCCCCGGGGGAGCGGTCCTTGGAAACGAGCAGTACTTC
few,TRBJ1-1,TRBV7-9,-,CASQGLRAEAFF,TGTGCCAGCCAGGGATTAAGAGCTGAAGCTTTCTTT
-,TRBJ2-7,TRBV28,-,CASSLAGTEQYF,TGTGCCAGCAGTTTGGCGGGTACCGAGCAGTACTTC
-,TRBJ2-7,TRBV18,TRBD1,CASSRTGSRSYEQYF,TGTGCCAGCTCCCGGACAGGGTCGAGAAGCTACGAGCAGTACTTC
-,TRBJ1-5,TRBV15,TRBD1,CATSRTGGMQPQHF,TGTGCCACCAGCAGGACAGGGGGCATGCAGCCCCAGCATTTT
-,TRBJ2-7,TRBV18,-,CASSPQEDRSYEQYF,TGTGCCAGCTCACCACAAGAGGACAGATCCTACGAGCAGTACTTC
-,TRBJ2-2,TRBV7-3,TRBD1,CASSSQGNRYTGELFF,TGTGCCAGCAGCTCACAGGGGAACCGCTACACCGGGGAGCTGTTTTTT
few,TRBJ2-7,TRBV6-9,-,CASSSQEFTYEQYF,TGTGCCAGCAGTTCACAGGAATTTACCTACGAGCAGTACTTC
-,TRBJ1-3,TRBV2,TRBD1,CASSGDRASFGNTIYF,TGTGCCAGCAGTGGAGACAGGGCTTCATTTGGAAACACCATATATTTT
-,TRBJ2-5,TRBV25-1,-,CASSDFRESIQETQYF,TGTGCCAGCAGTGACTTCCGGGAATCCATCCAAGAGACCCAGTACTTC